These T cell receptor beta chains were read from a single sample in a study of blood T cell repertoires in COVID-19. Profiled with immunoSEQ multiplex PCR; TCRdb holds only in-frame clones, not every one. The table includes tens of thousands of clones, 86% detected once. Sequencing was carried out using peripheral blood. Every receptor here comes from a man aged 55 to 70 with acute or convalescent COVID-19. CDR3s include the opening cysteine and the closing phenylalanine or tryptophan. Each record gives: J gene, D gene, clone size, V gene, CDR3 protein, CDR3 DNA. A D gene is named only where the DNA matches it firmly. Expanded clones are given a class, and other clones once, few, many or no size at all.

TRBJ1-1 | TRBD1 | once | TRBV10-3 | CAISEFGTGTTEAFF | TGTGCCATCAGTGAGTTCGGGACAGGGACCACTGAAGCTTTCTTT
TRBJ1-2 | - | - | TRBV5-1 | CASSSGQSYGYTF | TGCGCCAGCAGCTCCGGACAGTCCTATGGCTACACCTTC
TRBJ2-1 | TRBD2 | - | TRBV19 | CASSLRLAGSYNEQFF | TGTGCCAGTAGTCTCAGACTAGCGGGCTCCTACAATGAGCAGTTCTTC
TRBJ1-2 | TRBD1 | - | TRBV19 | CASSRRQGSYYGYTF | TGTGCCAGTAGTAGAAGACAGGGGTCCTACTATGGCTACACCTTC
TRBJ1-1 | - | - | TRBV6-5 | CASQAWNTEAFF | TGTGCCAGCCAGGCTTGGAACACTGAAGCTTTCTTT
TRBJ1-2 | - | once | TRBV14 | CASSLFQGRGYGYTF | TGTGCCAGCAGCCTTTTTCAGGGGCGCGGCTATGGCTACACCTTC
TRBJ1-4 | TRBD1 | - | TRBV6-5 | CASSYSGTANEKLFF | TGTGCCAGCAGTTACTCCGGGACAGCTAATGAAAAACTGTTTTTT
TRBJ2-4 | TRBD2 | once | TRBV20-1 | CSASSAGVKNIQYF | TGCAGTGCTAGTTCTGCGGGAGTGAAAAACATTCAGTACTTC
TRBJ1-1 | - | many | TRBV7-9 | CASSSTGEAFF | TGTGCCAGCAGCTCGACAGGTGAAGCTTTCTTT
TRBJ1-5 | TRBD1 | - | TRBV15 | CATSRDFTGTGRNQPQHF | TGTGCCACCAGCAGAGATTTTACCGGGACAGGGAGAAATCAGCCCCAGCATTTT
TRBJ1-2 | - | - | TRBV7-2 | CASSSDDRNYGYTF | TGTGCCAGCAGCTCCGACGACAGGAACTATGGCTACACCTTC
TRBJ1-2 | - | - | TRBV5-5 | CASSLVGGYYGYTF | TGTGCCAGCAGCTTGGTGGGGGGGTACTATGGCTACACCTTC
TRBJ1-4 | TRBD1 | - | TRBV6-5 | CASYRGHAAPEKLFF | TGTGCCAGCTACAGGGGCCATGCCGCACCTGAAAAACTGTTTTTT
TRBJ2-3 | - | - | TRBV6-5 | CASSPRQVRTDTQYF | TGTGCCAGCAGTCCACGACAGGTCCGCACAGATACGCAGTATTTT
TRBJ2-7 | - | - | TRBV18 | CASSPSVVAVGEQYF | TGTGCCAGCTCACCAAGTGTAGTAGCGGTCGGCGAGCAGTACTTC
TRBJ1-2 | - | few | TRBV29-1 | CSVEDGVYGYTF | TGCAGCGTTGAAGATGGAGTGTATGGCTACACCTTC
TRBJ2-2 | TRBD1 | - | TRBV6-1 | CASSERQGSGELFF | TGTGCCAGCAGTGAAAGACAGGGCAGCGGGGAGCTGTTTTTT
TRBJ1-1 | - | - | TRBV30 | CACTGIFDTEAFF | TGTGCCTGTACAGGGATTTTTGACACTGAAGCTTTCTTT
TRBJ2-3 | TRBD2 | - | TRBV9 | CASSVASLAGADTQYF | TGTGCCAGCAGCGTAGCGTCTCTAGCGGGGGCAGATACGCAGTATTTT
TRBJ1-4 | - | - | TRBV2 | CASSKTASNEKLFF | TGTGCCAGCAGTAAGACAGCGTCTAATGAAAAACTGTTTTTT
TRBJ1-4 | - | - | TRBV7-2 | CASSPRDELFF | TGTGCCAGCAGCCCGCGGGACGAACTGTTTTTT
TRBJ2-1 | - | - | TRBV7-6 | CASSLDRKNEQFF | TGTGCCAGCAGCTTAGATAGAAAGAATGAGCAGTTCTTC
TRBJ1-2 | TRBD1 | - | TRBV3-1/TRBV3-2 | CASSLLKPTGFYGYTF | TGTGCCAGCAGCCTCCTCAAGCCGACAGGGTTCTATGGCTACACCTTC
TRBJ2-7 | TRBD1 | - | TRBV7-2 | CASSLASQGVIRKEQYF | TGTGCCAGCAGCTTAGCGTCGCAGGGGGTTATACGTAAGGAGCAGTACTTC
TRBJ2-1 | TRBD2 | once | TRBV7-2 | CASSQAGGQFF | TGTGCCAGCAGCCAAGCGGGGGGGCAGTTCTTC
TRBJ1-1 | - | once | TRBV29-1 | CSARTANTEAFF | TGCAGCGCTCGGACTGCGAACACTGAAGCTTTCTTT
TRBJ2-7 | TRBD2 | once | TRBV5-1 | CASSPSGTSGSYEQYF | TGCGCCAGCAGCCCCTCCGGGACTAGCGGGAGTTACGAGCAGTACTTC
TRBJ2-7 | TRBD1 | - | TRBV14 | CASSQRPVVTGDPYEQYF | TGTGCCAGCAGCCAACGGCCGGTCGTGACAGGGGACCCCTACGAGCAGTACTTC
TRBJ1-1 | - | - | TRBV15 | CATSRAGWGTEAFF | TGTGCCACCAGCAGAGCAGGGTGGGGAACTGAAGCTTTCTTT
TRBJ2-4 | - | few | TRBV30 | CAWSVRPGDIQYF | TGTGCCTGGAGTGTTCGGCCCGGAGACATTCAGTACTTC
TRBJ1-5 | TRBD1 | - | TRBV27 | CASRAGQGHQPQHF | TGTGCCAGCAGGGCGGGACAGGGTCATCAGCCCCAGCATTTT
TRBJ2-7 | TRBD2 | - | TRBV3-1/TRBV3-2 | CASSQGLADVSYEQYF | TGTGCCAGCAGCCAAGGGCTAGCGGACGTCTCCTACGAGCAGTACTTC
TRBJ2-1 | TRBD2 | - | TRBV29-1 | CSVEPLGGSSAYNEQFF | TGCAGCGTTGAGCCGCTGGGCGGGAGTAGCGCCTACAATGAGCAGTTCTTC
TRBJ1-6 | TRBD1 | once | TRBV6-2/TRBV6-3 | CASSYSKTGTVNSPLHF | TGTGCCAGCAGTTACTCGAAAACCGGGACAGTGAATTCACCCCTCCACTTT
TRBJ2-3 | TRBD2 | - | TRBV2 | CASSETSGFQDTQYF | TGTGCCAGCAGTGAGACTAGCGGGTTTCAAGATACGCAGTATTTT
TRBJ2-7 | - | - | TRBV28 | CASSPTWPGALYEQYF | TGTGCCAGCAGTCCTACCTGGCCAGGGGCCTTATACGAGCAGTACTTC
TRBJ1-2 | TRBD1 | - | TRBV19 | CASSLGQGYGYTF | TGTGCCAGTAGTTTGGGACAGGGATATGGCTACACCTTC
TRBJ2-1 | TRBD2 | - | TRBV5-1 | CASSASSGPGNEQFF | TGCGCCAGCAGCGCTTCTAGCGGACCGGGGAATGAGCAGTTCTTC
TRBJ2-5 | TRBD2 | - | TRBV7-8 | CASSFGGGETQYF | TGTGCCAGCAGCTTCGGGGGGGGAGAGACCCAGTACTTC
TRBJ1-1 | - | - | TRBV18 | CASSPIGGTGSRANTEAFF | TGTGCCAGCTCACCCATCGGGGGGACCGGGAGCAGGGCGAACACTGAAGCTTTCTTT
TRBJ2-5 | - | - | TRBV30 | CAWSINQETQYF | TGTGCCTGGAGTATAAACCAAGAGACCCAGTACTTC
TRBJ1-1 | TRBD1 | - | TRBV5-1 | CASSPRQGQLGTEAFF | TGCGCCAGCAGCCCCAGACAGGGCCAGTTGGGCACTGAAGCTTTCTTT
TRBJ2-1 | TRBD2 | - | TRBV6-5 | CASVLAGALYEQFF | TGTGCCAGCGTCCTAGCGGGAGCGTTGTATGAGCAGTTCTTC